The clone carrying this T cell receptor (beta chain) was counted between two and nine times. This entry belongs to a study of blood T cells in healthy people across ages. Germline trimming cut 2 bases from V and 1 base from J; bases unmatched to any gene: 7. This CDR3 comprises 16 residues. Germline loops: CDR1 SQVTM, CDR2 ANQGSEA. Isolated per sample were at least 7 million PBMCs. Next came a second PCR, run for about 6 to 11 cycles, which used a sample-barcoded 5' primer along with a J-beta primer mix. TCRdb itself ran the 5' RACE reads through MiXCR, one entry per CDR3 protein. The sample has more than 1,000,000 distinct CDR3 sequences, about 23% seen once. These data also formed part of another study, on T cells of mothers and their children. That paper notes: Second-round PCR products received sample barcodes and 2-4 random nucleotides from the M1S primer.

The clonotype comes from a girl aged 2-10 years in good health. Sequencing input: blood. The chain couples TRBV29-1 to TRBJ2-1, with TRBD1 matching 8 bases. The CDR3 DNA reads TGCAGCGTTGAACTAACCGGGACAGGTTCCTACAATGAGCAGTTCTTC. This gives the protein CSVELTGTGSYNEQFF.